The 25 T cell receptor beta chains reported below all come from one sample, sequenced in a study of T-cell memory formation after mild COVID-19 (dated by TCRdb to the early 2020s). Library creation used 5' RACE. Instrument on record: Illumina NovaSeq 6000. The public sequencing data were trimmed at Q25 with fastp and processed into clonotypes with MiXCR by TCRdb, which kept only in-frame beta chains. Rows with one shared CDR3 protein collapse into an entry with the most common genes and DNA. In all, the sample holds 350,000 to 400,000 distinct CDR3 sequences, and approximately 21% of those were seen once. The ten largest clones take up approximately 13% of the sample. Sequenced input: PBMCs or a T cell subset sorted from them (not recorded which). Receptors were obtained from an adult woman who had mild COVID-19 (a few samples of this study predate the infection). The sample titles of this study are shuffled in the database, so cell type and time point are left out; the donor was told from shared clones.

V is TRBV9 and J is TRBJ2-3; 7 bases agree with TRBD2. Unmatched junction bases numbered 6, after V lost 0 bases and J lost 5 bases. CDR1 and CDR2 (germline): SGDLS, YYNGEE. This CDR3 region has 15 residues. The chain's CDR3 is CASSVALGGGDTQYF. Here the CDR3 DNA reads TGTGCCAGCAGCGTAGCCCTGGGGGGGGGAGATACGCAGTATTTT.

The chain joins TRBV12-3 or TRBV12-4 to TRBJ1-2; D is uncertain. V lost 4 bases, J lost 3 bases, and 18 bases lay in between. This CDR3 comprises 16 residues. CDR3 DNA: TGTGCCAGCAGTTCGTCTAACACACTCACCCACTATGGCTACACCTTC. Its translation: CASSSSNTLTHYGYTF.

This clonotype showed up just a few times. The chain carries TRBV20-1 and TRBJ2-5; 8 bases are a match to TRBD2. V lost 0 bases, J lost 2 bases, and 8 bases stayed unmatched. Germline lookup yields CDR1 DFQATT and CDR2 SNEGSKA (reference sequence). The CDR3 contains 16 residues. CDR3 DNA sequence: TGCAGTGCTAGAGATCTGGGGCGGGAGGTTCAAGAGACCCAGTACTTC. Encoded protein: CSARDLGREVQETQYF.

The V call is TRBV27, the J call TRBJ2-2; 8 positions agree with TRBD1. With 1 base clipped from V and 1 base from J, the junction kept 5 bases outside the gene matches. CDR1 MNHEY and CDR2 SMNVEV come from the germline V gene (reference sequence). The CDR3 is made up of 17 amino acids. DNA of the CDR3: TGTGCCAGCAGTTTATTCCGGACAGGGAGGAACACCGGGGAGCTGTTTTTT. It is translated as CASSLFRTGRNTGELFF.

This sequence joins TRBV7-9 and TRBJ1-2, with 7 bases matching TRBD1. The V gene end was trimmed by 5 bases and the J gene end by 4 bases; junction bases not matched to a gene: 7. Germline-derived CDR1 and CDR2 are SEHNR and FQNEAQ (reference sequence). The CDR3 extends over 14 amino acids. CDR3 in amino acids: CASSTPQGIYGYTF. CDR3 nucleotides: TGTGCCAGCAGCACACCACAGGGGATCTATGGCTACACCTTC.

The V call is TRBV7-2, the J call TRBJ1-2, with D uncertain. Trimming left V 8 bases short and J 4 bases short, with 11 bases between. Germline loops: CDR1 SGHTA, CDR2 FQGNSA. This CDR3 region has 12 residues. Written as DNA, the CDR3 is TGTGCCAGCCTAACAGACCTCTATGGCTACACCTTC. Translation: CASLTDLYGYTF.

The J gene is TRBJ1-5, the V gene TRBV4-3, with D possibly TRBD1 on 6 matching bases. This CDR3 has 17 residues. Trimming removed 0 bases at V and 2 bases at J, with 14 bases between. Germline V CDR1 and CDR2: LGHNA, YSLEER. The CDR3 DNA reads as TGCGCCAGCAGCCAAGATGACGGGGGGCGAGGCAATCAGCCCCAGCATTTT. Amino acid sequence: CASSQDDGGRGNQPQHF.

The V and J genes are TRBV6-5 and TRBJ1-1; D ambiguous. Germline V gene data show CDR1 as MNHEY and CDR2 as SVGAGI. This CDR3 region has 13 residues. The germline V and J ends were trimmed by 6 bases and 0 bases, with 8 bases remaining between them. The CDR3 nucleotides read TGTGCCAGCAGAGCCACCATGAACACTGAAGCTTTCTTT. It yields the protein CASRATMNTEAFF.

The chain employs TRBV4-1 and TRBJ1-1; tentatively, D is TRBD1 (6 bases). V dropped 0 bases and J dropped 4 bases, with 18 bases sitting between them. Germline values: CDR1 MGHRA, CDR2 YSYEKL. The CDR3 runs 17 residues. The CDR3 sequence is CASSQESGGAMGTEAFF. DNA for the CDR3: TGCGCCAGCAGCCAAGAGTCGGGGGGCGCGATGGGCACTGAAGCTTTCTTT.

This clonotype was recorded a few times. The chain joins TRBV7-6 to TRBJ2-2; the match to TRBD1 covers 10 bases. J lost 6 bases, V lost 5 bases, and 12 bases had no gene match. The germline CDR1 and CDR2 sequences are SGHVS and FNYEAQ. CDR3 length: 17 residues. This chain's CDR3 is CASSHQTGTGVPGELFF. The CDR3 nucleotides read TGTGCCAGCAGCCACCAGACCGGGACAGGGGTTCCCGGGGAGCTGTTTTTT.

The chain combines TRBV7-2 with TRBJ2-1, with 11 positions matching TRBD2. The CDR3 is made up of 13 amino acids. Germline values: CDR1 SGHTA, CDR2 FQGNSA. V shed 4 bases, J shed 11 bases, and the junction held 4 bases outside the gene matches. CDR3 DNA: TGTGCCAGCAGCTCCTTAGCGGGGGGGAAGCAGTTCTTC. Translating it yields CASSSLAGGKQFF.

The chain joins TRBV24-1 to TRBJ2-5; 14 bases match TRBD2. The germline V gene encodes CDR1 KGHDR and CDR2 SFDVKD. CDR3 length equals 16 residues. V gave up 1 base and J gave up 4 bases; unmatched junction bases: 1. CDR3 coding DNA: TGTGCCACCAGTGATTTCGGGACTAGCGGGAGAGAGACCCAGTACTTC. Protein sequence: CATSDFGTSGRETQYF.

This clonotype was seen more than once but under ten times. This chain uses TRBV10-3 with TRBJ2-1; D is ambiguous. The CDR3 sequence is 12 residues long. The germline V gene encodes CDR1 ENHRY and CDR2 SYGVKD. With 2 bases removed from V and 7 bases from J, the gap between germline ends came to 6 bases. Here the CDR3 reads CAISEIANEQFF. DNA of the CDR3: TGTGCCATCAGTGAGATTGCAAATGAGCAGTTCTTC.

The chain couples TRBV12-3 or TRBV12-4 to TRBJ2-1, with D tentatively TRBD1 (6 bases). The CDR3 covers 15 residues. V lost 4 bases and J 5 bases, leaving 15 bases between the germline ends. CDR3 protein: CASSYQGWGHNEQFF. In DNA form, the CDR3 reads TGTGCCAGCAGTTATCAGGGGTGGGGGCACAATGAGCAGTTCTTC.

This clonotype was counted a few times. The chain couples TRBV5-1 to TRBJ2-2; no firm D call. This CDR3 comprises 15 residues. CDR1 and CDR2 (germline): SGHRS, YFSETQ. V lost 1 base and J lost 0, with 7 bases in between. The CDR3 loop is CASSLRAANTGELFF. The CDR3 DNA reads as TGCGCCAGCAGCTTGAGGGCTGCGAACACCGGGGAGCTGTTTTTT.

A few counts support this clonotype. The chain joins TRBV7-2 to TRBJ2-3, with D possibly being TRBD2 (5 bases). V was clipped by 3 bases and J by 0 bases, with 10 bases between them. Germline CDR1 SGHTA, CDR2 FQGNSA. This CDR3 is built from 15 residues. In DNA, the CDR3 is TGTGCCAGCAGCTTTACGAGAGGGAGCACAGATACGCAGTATTTT. Its protein product is CASSFTRGSTDTQYF.

This clonotype occurred a few times. V is TRBV12-3 or TRBV12-4 and J is TRBJ2-4; D possibly uses TRBD1 or TRBD2 (5 bases each). The CDR3 covers 15 residues. Trimming stripped 8 bases from V and 2 bases from J, with 16 bases between. In nucleotides, the CDR3 is TGTGCCAGCCCGCGAGGGGAATGGTCCAAAAACATTCAGTACTTC. Encoded protein: CASPRGEWSKNIQYF.

The rearrangement links TRBV5-1 to TRBJ2-5, with D uncertain. Germline CDR1 and CDR2: SGHRS and YFSETQ. Deletions cut 5 bases from V and 5 bases from J, with 10 bases between. The CDR3 spans 12 residues. CDR3: CASSSNRETQYF. The CDR3 nucleotides read TGCGCCAGCAGTTCAAACCGGGAGACCCAGTACTTC.

This sequence joins TRBV6-2 or TRBV6-3 and TRBJ2-7; D is ambiguous. Trimming shortened V by 0 bases and J by 5 bases, and 20 bases separated the two germline ends. Per the germline V gene, CDR1 is MNHEY and CDR2 is SVGEGT. The CDR3 has 17 residues. The CDR3 spells CASSYSSWQDLLNEQYF. For the CDR3, the DNA is TGTGCCAGCAGTTACTCCTCTTGGCAGGACCTACTGAACGAGCAGTACTTC.

In its sample, this clonotype was seen many times. This chain connects TRBV9 to TRBJ1-2, with D possibly being TRBD1 (6 bases). From germline, CDR1 is SGDLS and CDR2 YYNGEE. CDR3 size: 15 residues. Trimming shortened V by 3 bases and J by 4 bases, and 16 bases separated the two germline ends. In nucleotides, the CDR3 is TGTGCCAGCAGCGCAGAGGGGGACAAGACCTATGGCTACACCTTC. As protein: CASSAEGDKTYGYTF.

DNA for the CDR3: TGTGCCACCTCTGAGGGAGCGGACTACAATGAGCAGTTCTTC. Its translation: CATSEGADYNEQFF. This chain uses TRBV24-1 with TRBJ2-1, with D perhaps matching TRBD2 (5 bases). Per germline, CDR1 KGHDR and CDR2 SFDVKD. V was clipped by 9 bases and J by 3 bases, with 14 bases between them. The CDR3 is made up of 14 amino acids.

The chain carries TRBV6-1 and TRBJ1-1; D is perhaps TRBD1 (5 bases). Germline V gene lookup returns CDR1 MNHNS and CDR2 SASEGT. Trimming removed 3 bases from V and 0 bases from J, with 11 bases in between. CDR3 length: 15 residues. The CDR3 region has the DNA TGTGCCAGCAGTGACAGGGTCATCATGAACACTGAAGCTTTCTTT. This translates into CASSDRVIMNTEAFF.

This clonotype was counted at least ten times. The chain employs TRBV7-2 and TRBJ2-5, with D possibly TRBD2 on 6 matching bases. The CDR3 runs to 12 residues. The V end was cut by 8 bases, the J end by 2 bases, with 9 bases between. CDR1 and CDR2 from the germline V gene are SGHTA and FQGNSA. CDR3: CASRRGQETQYF. DNA for the CDR3: TGTGCCAGCCGCCGGGGGCAAGAGACCCAGTACTTC.

The V and J genes are TRBV12-3 or TRBV12-4 and TRBJ1-1, with D perhaps matching TRBD1 (5 bases). CDR3 length equals 14 residues. Trimming took 2 bases from V and 5 from J, leaving 12 bases between them. CDR3 amino acids: CASSLMEGRTEAFF. In nucleotides, the CDR3 is TGTGCCAGCAGTTTAATGGAGGGGCGGACTGAAGCTTTCTTT.

The chain joins TRBV11-3 to TRBJ2-3, with a possible D match to TRBD1 (6 bases). Deletions cut 5 bases from V and 2 bases from J, with 11 bases between. The CDR3 contains 14 residues. CDR1 and CDR2 from the germline V gene are SGHNT and YENEEA. For the CDR3, the DNA is TGTGCCAGCAGCGACAGGACTTTCACAGATACGCAGTATTTT. Translation: CASSDRTFTDTQYF.